The T cell receptor beta chain under discussion was sequenced for a study of T cell responses to AZD1222 COVID-19 vaccine. Libraries were prepared by immunoSEQ multiplex PCR; TCRdb keeps only in-frame clonotypes and omits some of them. Of around 100,000 clones listed, around nine tenths are singletons. The receptor was isolated from an adult in good health. Sequences were derived from peripheral blood, sampled on day 0 of AZD1222 vaccination.

The CDR3 nucleotides are TGTGCCAGTTCGACTAGGCTCGGGGAGCTGTTTTTT. The encoded protein is CASSTRLGELFF. This rearrangement joins TRBV19 to TRBJ2-2; weak D call: TRBD2 (6 bases). Trimming cost V 8 bases and J 7 bases, with 11 bases left between them. Germline V gene data show CDR1 as LNHDA and CDR2 as SQIVND (reference sequence). This CDR3 is built from 12 residues.